Sequencing of this T cell receptor beta chain was carried out in a study of shared clonotypes between healthy human individuals. About the research overall: There were three CD4 naive, three CD4 memory, two CD8 naive and one CD8 memory plates per donor.

Authors' methods: From ImmunoSEQ came sequences covering only the junction and carrying no quality scores, so filtering differed. Data came from immunoSEQ multiplex PCR; TCRdb stores just in-frame clones and leaves some out. V and J calls and clone size are given by that table; D and trimming were obtained from the DNA. The table has about 2.2 million clones, roughly 93% seen once; the top ten hold around 1.7%. The V and J ends lost 8 bases and 2 bases, in that order; junction bases with no gene match: 6. The CDR3 runs to 13 residues. The germline V gene has CDR1 MNHEY and CDR2 SMNVEV (reference sequence). Overall study findings and caveats: Incompleteness in sorted-subset sequencing, despite large depth, was shown by rarefaction. The study generally estimated greater richness for naive than memory subsets.

Comment on this clone: Its antigen is unknown. The sample contains more than one DNA sequence encoding this CDR3.

Naive CD8 cells were CD45RO-negative, positively selected for CCR7, excluding terminally differentiated effector memory CD45RA+ cells. The rearrangement uses TRBV27 and TRBJ2-7; 7 nucleotides line up with TRBD1. The sequence was obtained from a young man in good health. Some clones in this sample may be carry-over from other donors' samples. Material: naive CD8+ T cells from PBMCs. The CDR3 reads CASALGQTYEQYF. Written as DNA, the CDR3 is TGTGCCAGCGCGCTGGGACAGACCTACGAGCAGTACTTC.